Presented here are 24 T cell receptor beta chains from one specimen sequenced in a study of blood T cell repertoires in COVID-19. The table came from immunoSEQ multiplex PCR; TCRdb's copy has only in-frame clones and leaves some out. This table has around 300,000 clones, 85% to 90% appearing once. What was sequenced was peripheral blood. The receptors were sampled from a woman aged 40-49 years with acute or convalescent COVID-19.

This clone came up once. The chain uses TRBV30 and TRBJ1-1; 7 bases match TRBD1. Germline assignment: CDR1 GTSNPN and CDR2 SVGIG (reference sequence). The CDR3 covers 14 residues. Unmatched junction bases numbered 7, after V lost 1 base and J lost 5 bases. The CDR3 DNA reads TGTGCCTGGAGTGGGGACAGTCTCAGGACTGAAGCTTTCTTT. As protein: CAWSGDSLRTEAFF.

This sequence joins TRBV5-1 and TRBJ1-6; D is perhaps TRBD1 (5 bases). Germline CDR1 and CDR2: SGHRS and YFSETQ. V shed 4 bases and J shed 8 bases, with 16 bases lying between them. This CDR3 is 15 amino acids long. For the CDR3, the DNA is TGCGCCAGCAGCCTCGCGGGGGGTGTAGATTCACCCCTCCACTTT. Translated, it gives CASSLAGGVDSPLHF.

The V gene is TRBV11-2, the J gene TRBJ1-2, with a tentative D call TRBD1 (6 bases). Trimming left V 5 bases short and J 4 bases short, with 29 bases between. The V gene's germline CDR1 is SGHAT and CDR2 FQNNGV. The length of the CDR3 is 19 residues. CDR3: CASSPGWLAGVPVFYGYTF. The CDR3 DNA reads TGTGCCAGCAGCCCTGGATGGCTGGCAGGGGTTCCCGTCTTCTATGGCTACACCTTC.

This chain connects TRBV5-1 to TRBJ2-6; D not certain. Germline V lookup: CDR1 SGHRS, CDR2 YFSETQ. The V end lost 7 bases, the J end lost 1 base, and 9 bases lay between the germline ends. The CDR3 has 14 amino acids. The CDR3 is CASFAESGANVLTF. In DNA form, the CDR3 reads TGCGCCAGCTTCGCAGAATCTGGGGCCAACGTCCTGACTTTC.

The V gene is TRBV5-1, the J gene TRBJ1-6; D gene uncertain. The CDR3 has 22 residues. V lost 0 bases and J 7 bases, leaving 32 bases between the germline ends. CDR1 is SGHRS, CDR2 YFSETQ, per germline. CDR3 loop: CASSLAGEPALGSWGLNSPLHF. CDR3 in DNA: TGCGCCAGCAGCTTGGCCGGGGAGCCTGCGTTGGGATCATGGGGTCTCAATTCACCCCTCCACTTT.

Only one count was recorded for this clone. This chain joins TRBV5-1 and TRBJ2-3; D not certain. The CDR3 has 15 amino acids. Trimming took off 1 base at V and 2 bases at J, with 11 bases between the two ends. From germline, CDR1 is SGHRS and CDR2 YFSETQ. The CDR3 DNA sequence: TGCGCCAGCAGCTTGCCCCTGGGCGACACAGATACGCAGTATTTT. Translating gives CASSLPLGDTDTQYF.

The rearrangement joins TRBV4-1 to TRBJ1-6; a weak D match, TRBD1 (5 bases). The ends were cut back, 0 bases at V and 9 bases at J, with 18 bases in the middle. Germline CDR1 is MGHRA and CDR2 is YSYEKL. The CDR3 covers 17 residues. In DNA, the CDR3 is TGCGCCAGCAGCCAAGAGGGAGGGCAGGGCTTCGGTTCACCCCTCCACTTT. It translates to CASSQEGGQGFGSPLHF.

The gene calls are TRBV6-6 and TRBJ2-1, with 7 bases identical to TRBD2. The CDR3 is 12 residues long. Germline assignment: CDR1 MNHNY and CDR2 SVGAGI (reference sequence). Trimming at V came to 1 base and at J to 15 bases, leaving 6 bases not matched to a gene. CDR3 sequence: CASSYYGGDRFF. In DNA, the CDR3 is TGTGCCAGCAGTTACTATGGGGGGGACCGGTTCTTC.

The chain employs TRBV5-1 and TRBJ1-4, with D perhaps matching TRBD1 (6 bases). From germline, CDR1 is SGHRS and CDR2 YFSETQ. This CDR3 spans 15 amino acids. Trimming shortened V by 6 bases and J by 1 base, and 13 bases separated the two germline ends. This CDR3 reads CASKWGLGTNEKLFF. The DNA of the CDR3 is TGCGCCAGCAAGTGGGGGCTCGGAACTAATGAAAAACTGTTTTTT.

This clone was seen a single time. V and J are TRBV12-5 and TRBJ2-1; TRBD2 is a possible D gene (5 bases). Germline V gene lookup returns CDR1 LGHNT and CDR2 FRNRAP. This CDR3 comprises 17 residues. Trimming shortened V by 5 bases and J by 7 bases, and 24 bases separated the two germline ends. The CDR3 DNA sequence: TGTGCTAGTGGTCAAATCCTACAGCTATCTCCGGGGAATGAGCAGTTCTTC. Its translation: CASGQILQLSPGNEQFF.

The V call is TRBV24-1, the J call TRBJ2-1; D is unclear. This CDR3 is 11 amino acids long. Trimming shortened V by 5 bases and J by 8 bases, and 6 bases separated the two germline ends. Per germline, CDR1 KGHDR and CDR2 SFDVKD. CDR3 DNA sequence: TGTGCCACCAGTGCCCGGGATGAGCAGTTCTTC. Its translation is CATSARDEQFF.

This clone occurred a few times. The chain is built from TRBV2 and TRBJ1-1; tentatively, D is TRBD1 (6 bases). The CDR3 has 16 residues. V lost 2 bases and J lost 1, with 14 bases in between. Germline CDR1 reads SNHLY; CDR2 reads FYNNEI. The CDR3 DNA is TGTGCCAGCAGTGAATTATCAGGGGCTGGGAACACTGAAGCTTTCTTT. The encoded protein is CASSELSGAGNTEAFF.

J is TRBJ1-1 and V is TRBV11-2; TRBD1 aligns across 7 bases. With 0 bases clipped from V and 7 bases from J, the junction kept 2 bases outside the gene matches. Looked up from germline, CDR1 is SGHAT and CDR2 is FQNNGV. The CDR3 sequence is 13 residues long. The CDR3 protein is CASSLEGQLEAFF. The CDR3 region has the DNA TGTGCCAGCAGCTTAGAGGGACAGCTTGAAGCTTTCTTT.

V gene TRBV6-5 combines with J gene TRBJ1-1; no clear D gene. V dropped 1 base and J dropped 5 bases, with 2 bases sitting between them. From germline, CDR1 is MNHEY and CDR2 SVGAGI. The length of the CDR3 is 11 residues. CDR3 sequence: CASSYLTEAFF. The CDR3 DNA is TGTGCCAGCAGTTACTTAACTGAAGCTTTCTTT.

The gene calls are TRBV11-3 and TRBJ2-1; 7 bases line up with TRBD2. V shed 1 base and J 0 bases; nucleotides not matched to a gene: 3. The CDR3 is made up of 16 amino acids. Germline V gene sequence: CDR1 SGHNT, CDR2 YENEEA. Here the CDR3 reads CASSLAGGYSYNEQFF. CDR3 sequence (DNA): TGTGCCAGCAGCTTAGCGGGGGGTTACTCCTACAATGAGCAGTTCTTC.

The V gene is TRBV5-8, the J gene TRBJ1-5, with 8 bases lining up with TRBD1. Germline V CDR1 and CDR2: SGHTS, YDEGEE. The length of the CDR3 is 13 residues. The V segment lost 5 bases and the J segment 7 bases; nucleotides outside the gene matches: 5. The CDR3 nucleotides are TGTGCCAGCAGAAACAGGGGGAAACAGCCCCAGCATTTT. Its protein is CASRNRGKQPQHF. The whole variable domain, remainder taken from reference TRBV5-8 and TRBJ1-5, is EAGVTQSPTHLIKTRGQQATLRCSPISGHTSVYWYQQALGLGLQFLLWYDEGEERNRGNFPPRFSGRQFPNYSSELNVNALELEDSALYLCASRNRGKQPQHFGDGTRLSIL.

This chain uses TRBV7-9 with TRBJ1-4, with D uncertain. This CDR3 spans 14 amino acids. Germline loops: CDR1 SEHNR, CDR2 FQNEAQ (reference sequence). Trimming removed 4 bases from V and 0 bases from J, with 6 bases in between. The CDR3 DNA sequence: TGTGCCAGCAGCTACGGTGCAACTAATGAAAAACTGTTTTTT. This sequence encodes CASSYGATNEKLFF.

The V call is TRBV6-5, the J call TRBJ1-5; perhaps TRBD1 as D (6 bases). Per the germline V gene, CDR1 is MNHEY and CDR2 is SVGAGI. CDR3 length: 13 amino acids. With 7 bases removed from V and 2 bases from J, the gap between germline ends came to 9 bases. The chain's CDR3 is CASNHRGNQPQHF. The CDR3 DNA reads as TGTGCCAGCAACCACAGGGGCAATCAGCCCCAGCATTTT.

The rearrangement links TRBV4-2 to TRBJ1-1; 8 positions match TRBD1. Germline values: CDR1 LGHNA, CDR2 YNFKEQ. After removal of 0 bases from V and 0 bases from J, the junction contained 0 bases not matched to a gene. The length of the CDR3 is 15 residues. CDR3 region: CASSQEDRVNTEAFF. DNA for the CDR3: TGTGCCAGCAGCCAAGAGGACAGGGTGAACACTGAAGCTTTCTTT.

This rearrangement joins TRBV18 to TRBJ2-5, with TRBD1 matching 7 bases. V was clipped by 5 bases and J by 1 base; unmatched bases: 1. Germline V gene sequence: CDR1 KGHSH, CDR2 LQKENI. The CDR3 runs to 13 residues. For the CDR3, the DNA is TGTGCCAGCTCAACAGGGGCCCAAGAGACCCAGTACTTC. Protein: CASSTGAQETQYF.

The rearrangement joins TRBV3-1 (or the pseudogene TRBV3-2) to TRBJ1-5; D is unresolved. Germline assignment: CDR1 LGHDT and CDR2 YNNKEL (reference sequence). The length of the CDR3 is 14 residues. V gave up 4 bases and J gave up 2 bases, with 9 bases separating them. The CDR3 DNA reads TGTGCCAGCAGCCCCTCAGGCGGCAATCAGCCCCAGCATTTT. Protein product: CASSPSGGNQPQHF.

This clone appeared a single time. The chain recombines TRBV27 with TRBJ2-1, with D perhaps TRBD2 (6 bases). The CDR3 covers 15 residues. Trimming left V 1 base short and J 6 bases short, with 13 bases between. Germline CDR1 reads MNHEY; CDR2 reads SMNVEV (reference sequence). The CDR3 DNA is TGTGCCAGCAGTTTATGGGGGGAAGTGGGCAATGAGCAGTTCTTC. It translates to CASSLWGEVGNEQFF.

V usage is TRBV30 and J usage is TRBJ1-6; TRBD1 might be the D (5 bases). This CDR3 spans 15 amino acids. V dropped 2 bases and J dropped 2 bases, with 10 bases sitting between them. CDR1 GTSNPN and CDR2 SVGIG come from the germline V gene (reference sequence). The CDR3 sequence is CAWSRGEAYNSPLHF. CDR3 coding DNA: TGTGCCTGGAGTCGGGGGGAAGCCTATAATTCACCCCTCCACTTT.

The rearrangement uses TRBV19 and TRBJ1-1; D gene ambiguous. This CDR3 contains 13 residues. CDR1 LNHDA and CDR2 SQIVND come from the germline V gene (reference sequence). With 2 bases removed from V and 1 base from J, the gap between germline ends came to 5 bases. In DNA, the CDR3 is TGTGCCAGTAGTATAAGCCAGAACACTGAAGCTTTCTTT. Translated: CASSISQNTEAFF.